This T cell receptor beta chain emerged from a study of early T cells in non-severe SARS-CoV-2 infection. For the study at large: Unpaired chains resulted from sequencing bulk RNA of unsorted whole blood.

The CDR3 is made up of 16 amino acids. Germline-derived CDR1 and CDR2 are SGHNT and YENEEA. Deletions cut 3 bases from V and 2 bases from J, with 15 bases between. Individual cDNA molecules each received unique molecular identifiers attached to them. TCRdb reprocessed the 5' RACE reads via MiXCR and lists one record per CDR3 protein. The sample holds some 71,000 distinct CDR3 sequences, around 13% seen once. This TCR came from an adult who was a healthcare worker with PCR-confirmed SARS-CoV-2 infection or an uninfected control (not recorded which). V usage is TRBV11-3 and J usage is TRBJ2-3; maybe TRBD1 (6 bases). The specimen sequenced was whole blood. The CDR3 reads CASSLGGRGTTDTQYF. In nucleotides, the CDR3 is TGTGCCAGCAGCTTGGGCGGAAGGGGGACCACAGATACGCAGTATTTT.